The clone carrying this TCR beta chain was seen only a few times. TCR cDNA libraries came from RNA via a modified published protocol. Authors' methods: Each library had about 2.2 to 3.6 million CDR3 reads and about 100,000 to nearly 500,000 clonotypes. Via MiXCR, TCRdb re-called the 5' RACE reads, giving one row per CDR3 protein. The V and J calls, along with clone size, are taken from TCRdb and not from the paper's own processing. The sample has 350,000 to 450,000 distinct CDR3 sequences, over 25% seen once. The data belong to a study of identical twins' blood T cells. The CDR3 runs 11 residues. V was trimmed by 4 bases and J by 4 bases, leaving 6 bases between them. Germline CDR1 reads SQVTM; CDR2 reads ANQGSEA. Donors were six healthy women in three monozygous twin pairs.

The sequence came from a woman aged 18-50 years in good health. The material sequenced was PBMCs. This chain links TRBV29-1 with TRBJ2-3; D is uncertain. CDR3 protein: CSVVIADTQYF. As DNA, the CDR3 is TGCAGCGTTGTGATAGCAGATACGCAGTATTTT.